A single sample gave rise to the 5 T cell receptor beta chains below, sequenced in a study of molecular identifiers for immune sequencing clone quantification. In TCRdb, the PCR reads were re-called with MiXCR into one record per CDR3 protein. This table holds about 500,000 distinct CDR3 sequences, 25% found once. The sample comprised naive CD8+ T cells from blood, with Jurkat cell RNA spiked in. Subset described: FACS-sorted CD8+CD4-CCR7+CD45RA+ naive T cells. These receptors were taken from a human donor in good health. Some libraries in this study had Jurkat cell RNA spiked in.

On this clonotype: A much larger clone sits a single nucleotide away, making a read error possible. The rearrangement joins TRBV7-8 to TRBJ2-5; 7 bases fit TRBD1. This CDR3 has 17 amino acids. Germline V gene sequence: CDR1 SGHVS, CDR2 FQNEAQ. The V segment lost 5 bases and the J segment 5 bases; nucleotides outside the gene matches: 17. CDR3 residues: CASSLVQGSPLAETQYF. CDR3 coding DNA: TGTGCCAGCAGCCTAGTACAGGGGAGTCCTTTAGCGGAGACCCAGTACTTC.

This clonotype was counted at least ten times. CDR3 bases: TGTGCCAGCAGTTACGGGCAGACCCAAGAGACCCAGTACTTC. It yields the protein CASSYGQTQETQYF. The chain couples TRBV6-5 to TRBJ2-5; D is unclear. The CDR3 has 14 residues. The V end was cut by 2 bases, the J end by 1 base, with 8 bases between. Germline V gene lookup returns CDR1 MNHEY and CDR2 SVGAGI.

In regard to this clonotype: Just one base apart from a much larger clone, this may be a read error. Here the CDR3 DNA reads TGTGCCAACAGTTACTCGGTCGGGACAGGGGACGGAAACACCATATATTTT. Encoded protein: CANSYSVGTGDGNTIYF. The gene calls are TRBV6-6 and TRBJ1-3, with 10 bases aligning to TRBD1. Per the germline V gene, CDR1 is MNHNY and CDR2 is SVGAGI (reference sequence). This CDR3 has 17 amino acids.

In its sample, this clonotype was seen many times. The V and J genes are TRBV7-9 and TRBJ1-1; maybe TRBD1 (6 bases). Germline CDR1 SEHNR, CDR2 FQNEAQ (reference sequence). The CDR3 is 13 amino acids. V was trimmed by 1 base and J by 5 bases, leaving 8 bases between them. CDR3 coding DNA: TGTGCCAGCAGCTTAGGAGGGGGAACTGAAGCTTTCTTT. Amino acid sequence: CASSLGGGTEAFF.

The J gene is TRBJ1-5, the V gene TRBV5-6, with no clear D. This CDR3 has 14 amino acids. V lost 0 bases, J lost 4 bases, and 8 bases lay in between. Germline CDR1 SGHDT, CDR2 YYEEEE. CDR3: CASSLADGNQPQHF. The CDR3 DNA is TGTGCCAGCAGCTTGGCCGATGGGAATCAGCCCCAGCATTTT.